This T cell receptor (beta chain) comes out of a study of T-cell memory formation after mild COVID-19. MiXCR, applied by TCRdb to the 5' RACE reads, yields one record per CDR3 protein. The table has about 210,000 distinct CDR3 sequences, about 10% seen once. Germline V gene data show CDR1 as SGHTA and CDR2 as FQGNSA. V shed 1 base and J 4 bases; nucleotides not matched to a gene: 7. This CDR3 region has 16 residues. Study-level findings and limits: While clones contracting from day 15 to 85 were balanced between CD4 and CD8, later expanders leaned CD4+. Contracting CD8+ clones were enriched in EMRA, CD4+ mainly in CM and EM. Some responding clones appeared in pre-infection memory, suggesting cross-reactive memory joined.

As regards this clonotype: Antigen specificity is unknown.

The clonotype comes from a man aged 18 to 35 who had mild COVID-19 (a few samples of this study predate the infection). Cell type and time point are not known. This chain connects TRBV7-2 to TRBJ2-5; TRBD2 aligns across 9 bases. Sample: PBMCs or a T cell subset sorted from them (not recorded which). CDR3 protein: CASSLVQAGGGETQYF. The CDR3 DNA sequence: TGTGCCAGCAGCTTAGTTCAAGCGGGGGGCGGAGAGACCCAGTACTTC.